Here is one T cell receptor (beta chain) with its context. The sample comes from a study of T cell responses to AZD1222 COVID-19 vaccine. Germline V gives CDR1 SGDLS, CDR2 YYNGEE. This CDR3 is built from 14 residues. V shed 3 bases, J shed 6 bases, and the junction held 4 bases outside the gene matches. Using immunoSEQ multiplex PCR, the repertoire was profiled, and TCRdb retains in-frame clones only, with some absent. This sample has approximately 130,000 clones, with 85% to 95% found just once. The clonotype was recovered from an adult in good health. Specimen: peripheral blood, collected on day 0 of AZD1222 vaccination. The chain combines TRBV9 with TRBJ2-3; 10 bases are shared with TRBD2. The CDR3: CASSESGGVDTQYF. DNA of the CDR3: TGTGCCAGCAGCGAGAGCGGGGGGGTGGATACGCAGTATTTT. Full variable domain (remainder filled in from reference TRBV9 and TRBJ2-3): DSGVTQTPKHLITATGQRVTLRCSPRSGDLSVYWYQQSLDQGLQFLIQYYNGEERAKGNILERFSAQQFPDLHSELNLSSLELGDSALYFCASSESGGVDTQYFGPGTRLTVL.